This TCR beta chain stems from a study of CD8 T cells in Susac syndrome (dated by TCRdb to between 2019 and 2020). At the level of the whole study: Repertoire sequencing was used to test whether CD8+ T cell activation and differentiation in Susac syndrome was antigen driven. The clonality of the CD8+ T cell repertoire was compared across about a dozen healthy donors, 14 Susac syndrome patients and under 18 multiple sclerosis patients. The paper as a whole reports these results and caveats: The number of individuals in the TCR sequencing and HLA analysis was recognized as being relatively small.

High-throughput TCR beta sequencing profiled peripheral blood CD8+ and CD4+ T cells from healthy donors, Susac syndrome patients and multiple sclerosis patients. Healthy donors were age- and sex-matched controls. Bulk CD8+ and CD4+ T cells were purified magnetically by negative isolation, whereas CD8+ TEMRA cells were enriched by FACS. Blood was drawn into EDTA tubes, processed within 24 hours, and PBMCs were isolated by density gradient centrifugation. PBMCs intended for TCR sequencing were cryopreserved in liquid nitrogen and thawed later in a water bath at 37 degrees C. The sorted or isolated CD4+, CD8+ and CD8+ TEMRA cells had a purity of 90% or higher. RNA was extracted using the RNeasy kit, and about 0.5 to 1 ug of the RNA was reverse transcribed with random hexamers. TCR beta CDR3 regions were amplified with the immunoSEQ multiplex PCR assay covering 54 Vbeta and 13 Jbeta segments. PCR amplification bias was corrected using a synthetic template baseline for primer optimization and computational correction. On the study's bioinformatics: Reads were annotated to V, D and J genes according to IMGT and were analyzed with immunoSEQ Analyzer, with only productive sequences retained. To calculate clonality, Shannon entropy was normalized by log2 of the number of productive unique sequences and then subtracted from one. For each patient and control, public and private clones were evaluated within the 100 most prevalent clones. Clones were defined as Susac-specific if absent from the healthy and MS cohorts, from 1052 published viral clones and from other ImmuneACCESS disease sequences. Clones were called with MiXCR by TCRdb after fastp trimmed the public reads at Q25, and only in-frame beta chains were retained. CDR3 protein duplicates are merged, each entry listing the most common genes and DNA. TCRdb's processing, not the authors', yielded these V and J calls. The sample table lists about 120,000 distinct CDR3 sequences, around 90% of them with a count of one. Around 0.12% of the sample is taken by the ten largest.

The CDR3 measures 12 amino acids from cysteine to phenylalanine. The only DNA kept is the CDR3, 36 bases in frame from the first base. In the germline V gene (reference sequence), CDR1 corresponds to DFQATT and CDR2 to SNEGSKA. Turning to this clonotype: Its antigen target is currently unknown. No qualities accompany the bases; no much larger clone lies one base away.

This chain is built from TRBV20-1 and TRBJ1-1, with 10 bases in between that match TRBD1. The receptor was isolated from a human donor in good health. The sample taken for sequencing was CD8+ T cells from PBMCs. In nucleotide form, the sequence is TGCAGGTCCAGGGACAGGGGCGCTGAAGCTTTCTTT. It codes for CRSRDRGAEAFF.